The next 25 T cell receptor beta chains were all read from a single sample in a study of T-cell reconstitution after alpha-beta-depleted transplantation in children. Unique molecular identifiers were used to barcode this TCRbeta library. TCRdb reanalysed the PCR reads using MiXCR and keeps one entry per CDR3 protein. This table holds approximately 45,000 distinct CDR3 sequences, about 47% found once. The source material was peripheral blood, sampled before TCRalphabeta/CD19-depleted stem cell transplant. These receptor sequences come from a boy in the first two years of life with SCID, due to receive a stem cell transplant.

This clonotype was recorded a few times. V and J are TRBV5-5 and TRBJ2-5; D gene unclear. The CDR3 length is 11 residues. The V end lost 2 bases, the J end lost 3 bases, and 2 bases lay between the germline ends. Germline CDR1 and CDR2: SGHKS and YYEKEE (reference sequence). CDR3 residues: CASSFKETQYF. CDR3 sequence (DNA): TGTGCCAGCAGCTTCAAAGAGACCCAGTACTTC.

With respect to this clonotype: One base away lies a much larger clone, so this may be a sequencing read error. The rearrangement uses TRBV20-1 and TRBJ2-1; TRBD1 might be the D (6 bases). Germline V lookup: CDR1 DFQATT, CDR2 SNEGSKA (reference sequence). V lost 6 bases and J 5 bases, leaving 14 bases between the germline ends. The CDR3 is 13 amino acids. The CDR3 spells CSAESDSHNEQFF. The CDR3 DNA sequence: TGCAGTGCGGAATCGGACAGCCACAATGAGCAGTTCTTC.

V usage is TRBV5-6 and J usage is TRBJ2-1; 9 bases line up with TRBD1. This CDR3 region has 15 residues. In germline, CDR1 is SGHDT, CDR2 YYEEEE. The junction had 8 bases not matched to a gene; V was cut back by 2 bases and J by 8 bases. CDR3 sequence (DNA): TGTGCCAGCAGCTTCCCGGGGACAGGGAGCCATGAGCAGTTCTTC. Its translation: CASSFPGTGSHEQFF. The complete variable domain, with remaining parts taken from reference TRBV5-6 and TRBJ2-1, reads DAGVTQSPTHLIKTRGQQVTLRCSPKSGHDTVSWYQQALGQGPQFIFQYYEEEERQRGNFPDRFSGHQFPNYSSELNVNALLLGDSALYLCASSFPGTGSHEQFFGPGTRLTVL.

This clonotype was seen only a few times. V usage is TRBV6-2 or TRBV6-3 and J usage is TRBJ1-5; no definite D call. The V end lost 7 bases, the J end lost 6 bases, and 16 bases lay between the germline ends. Germline lookup yields CDR1 MNHEY and CDR2 SVGEGT. The CDR3 sequence is 14 residues long. CDR3 loop: CASTIAAEFQPQHF. The CDR3 coding sequence is TGTGCCAGCACCATTGCCGCGGAGTTTCAGCCCCAGCATTTT.

This clonotype was found a few times. The rearrangement joins TRBV2 to TRBJ2-5; a weak D match, TRBD2 (5 bases). The ends were cut back, 5 bases at V and 2 bases at J, with 15 bases in the middle. The CDR3 sequence is 15 residues long. From germline, CDR1 is SNHLY and CDR2 FYNNEI. CDR3 nucleotide sequence: TGTGCCAGCAGTCCAATAGAGGGAACTCAAGAGACCCAGTACTTC. Its translation is CASSPIEGTQETQYF.

In its sample, this clonotype was seen many times. The genes are TRBV2 and TRBJ1-5; D unclear. This CDR3 region has 15 residues. Trimming pared 2 bases from V and 8 bases from J, leaving 16 bases between. Germline CDR1 reads SNHLY; CDR2 reads FYNNEI. Here the CDR3 reads CASSESGKGGEPQHF. DNA for the CDR3: TGTGCCAGCAGTGAATCCGGGAAAGGTGGGGAGCCCCAGCATTTT.

This clonotype appeared a single time. The chain uses TRBV20-1 and TRBJ1-1, with unresolved D. CDR3 length: 15 residues. V was clipped by 5 bases and J by 1 base, with 17 bases between them. Germline V gene sequence: CDR1 DFQATT, CDR2 SNEGSKA (reference sequence). The CDR3 bases are TGCAGTGCTCCCCTCCCTCACGCCGGGAACACTGAAGCTTTCTTT. It codes for CSAPLPHAGNTEAFF.

The chain joins TRBV12-3 or TRBV12-4 to TRBJ1-5, with D unresolved. The CDR3 totals 14 residues. Trimming cost V 3 bases and J 0 bases, with 6 bases left between them. CDR3 protein: CASSLAYSNQPQHF. The CDR3 DNA follows: TGTGCCAGCAGTTTGGCATATAGCAATCAGCCCCAGCATTTT.

The chain is built from TRBV7-2 and TRBJ1-2; maybe TRBD1 (6 bases). Germline V lookup: CDR1 SGHTA, CDR2 FQGNSA. V lost 5 bases and J lost 4, with 17 bases in between. CDR3 length: 15 residues. The CDR3 here is CASSPTGRQSYGYTF. The CDR3, as DNA: TGTGCCAGCAGCCCCACAGGGAGGCAGTCCTATGGCTACACCTTC.

The rearrangement uses TRBV5-1 and TRBJ2-7; D possibly corresponds to TRBD2 (5 bases). The CDR3 length is 13 residues. Germline assignment: CDR1 SGHRS and CDR2 YFSETQ. V lost 4 bases and J lost 7, with 15 bases in between. The CDR3 region has the DNA TGCGCCAGCAGCCGAGACACGGGGTGGGAGCAGTACTTC. This translates into CASSRDTGWEQYF.

The chain combines TRBV10-3 with TRBJ2-7; weak D call: TRBD2 (5 bases). The CDR3 consists of 14 residues. With 5 bases removed from V and 0 bases from J, the gap between germline ends came to 11 bases. Germline CDR1 ENHRY, CDR2 SYGVKD. In DNA form, the CDR3 reads TGTGCCATCAGTAGAGAGGGCCCCTCCTACGAGCAGTACTTC. This encodes CAISREGPSYEQYF.

V usage is TRBV9 and J usage is TRBJ2-3; D possibly uses TRBD1 or TRBD2 (5 bases each). The germline CDR1 and CDR2 sequences are SGDLS and YYNGEE. V was shortened by 6 bases and J by 2 bases, with 16 bases between the two germline ends. The CDR3 contains 15 residues. CDR3 loop: CASTPGTHTTDTQYF. The DNA of the CDR3 is TGTGCCAGCACCCCCGGGACCCACACCACAGATACGCAGTATTTT.

V is TRBV6-4 and J is TRBJ2-2, with D perhaps matching TRBD2 (6 bases). CDR1 MRHNA and CDR2 SNTAGT come from the germline V gene. This CDR3 has 14 residues. V was clipped by 4 bases and J by 4 bases, with 10 bases between them. Written as DNA, the CDR3 is TGTGCCAGCAGTGCCTCCGGGGGCACCGGGGAGCTGTTTTTT. Its translation is CASSASGGTGELFF.

About this clonotype: A much more abundant neighbour one base away suggests this may be a read error. This rearrangement joins TRBV4-2 to TRBJ2-1; 9 bases are a match to TRBD2. CDR1 LGHNA and CDR2 YNFKEQ come from the germline V gene. The CDR3 sequence is 15 residues long. With 3 bases clipped from V and 13 bases from J, the junction kept 13 bases outside the gene matches. The CDR3, as DNA: TGTGCCAGCAGCCAGATGGGGCGGGGGGGCGGTGATCAGTTCTTC. Protein sequence: CASSQMGRGGGDQFF.

This chain connects TRBV11-1 to TRBJ2-2; 7 positions agree with TRBD1. This CDR3 has 20 residues. The germline CDR1 and CDR2 sequences are SGHAT and FQDESV (reference sequence). V shed 5 bases, J shed 0 bases, and the junction held 18 bases outside the gene matches. The CDR3 nucleotides are TGTGCCAGCAGCAAACAGCGGACAGGAGGTTGGGTACCGAACACCGGGGAGCTGTTTTTT. Amino acid sequence: CASSKQRTGGWVPNTGELFF.

This clonotype appeared a single time. This chain connects TRBV12-3 or TRBV12-4 to TRBJ2-1, with 8 bases identical to TRBD1. The V gene end was trimmed by 6 bases and the J gene end by 7 bases; junction bases not matched to a gene: 2. This CDR3 has 12 residues. The CDR3 is CASSDRGNEQFF. As DNA, the CDR3 is TGTGCCAGCAGCGACAGGGGAAATGAGCAGTTCTTC.

The chain joins TRBV4-1 to TRBJ2-1, with D unresolved. The CDR3 loop spans 14 amino acids. Germline loops: CDR1 MGHRA, CDR2 YSYEKL. The ends were cut back, 0 bases at V and 4 bases at J, with 7 bases in the middle. CDR3 DNA sequence: TGCGCCAGCAGCCAAGAGGAGAATTACAATGAGCAGTTCTTC. Amino acids: CASSQEENYNEQFF.

The CDR3 loop is CASSWTVSYEQYF. Written as DNA, the CDR3 is TGCGCCAGCAGCTGGACTGTCTCCTACGAGCAGTACTTC. V and J are TRBV5-1 and TRBJ2-7, with D maybe TRBD2 (5 bases). The germline V gene encodes CDR1 SGHRS and CDR2 YFSETQ. The CDR3 extends over 13 amino acids. V lost 3 bases and J 0 bases, leaving 7 bases between the germline ends.

The gene calls are TRBV15 and TRBJ2-3, with 10 bases fitting TRBD2. From germline, CDR1 is LNHNV and CDR2 YYDKDF (reference sequence). This CDR3 is 16 amino acids long. V shed 5 bases and J 7 bases; nucleotides not matched to a gene: 12. The CDR3 DNA is TGTGCCACCAGCGCCCCCGGGACTAGCGCCACGCATACGCAGTATTTT. Residues: CATSAPGTSATHTQYF.

This clonotype was counted between two and nine times. The chain recombines TRBV20-1 with TRBJ2-7, with 7 nucleotides matching TRBD2. The CDR3 is 16 amino acids. Germline V gene sequence: CDR1 DFQATT, CDR2 SNEGSKA (reference sequence). After removal of 0 bases from V and 7 bases from J, the junction contained 15 bases not matched to a gene. Here the CDR3 reads CSARDLGSGEREEQYF. CDR3 sequence (DNA): TGCAGTGCTAGAGATCTCGGGAGCGGGGAACGGGAGGAGCAGTACTTC.

This chain connects TRBV4-2 to TRBJ2-3; 8 bases fit TRBD2. V was pared by 1 base and J by 2 bases, with 8 bases of the junction left unmatched. The germline CDR1 and CDR2 sequences are LGHNA and YNFKEQ. This CDR3 has 17 residues. The CDR3: CASSQAIGGGTTDTQYF. Written as DNA, the CDR3 is TGTGCCAGCAGCCAAGCCATCGGCGGGGGGACCACAGATACGCAGTATTTT.

The chain carries TRBV9 and TRBJ1-2, with D unresolved. V was pared by 0 bases and J by 3 bases, with 6 bases between. Germline V gives CDR1 SGDLS, CDR2 YYNGEE. The CDR3 is 13 amino acids. The CDR3 DNA sequence: TGTGCCAGCAGCGTAGGGAAGGACTATGGCTACACCTTC. Residues: CASSVGKDYGYTF.

This clonotype occurred a few times. The chain is built from TRBV12-5 and TRBJ2-1; D is perhaps TRBD2 (5 bases). The V gene's germline CDR1 is LGHNT and CDR2 FRNRAP. The CDR3 runs 13 residues. V was shortened by 0 bases and J by 6 bases, with 6 bases between the two germline ends. The CDR3 loop reads CASGLVGSNEQFF. The CDR3 DNA reads TGTGCTAGTGGTTTGGTAGGGAGCAATGAGCAGTTCTTC. The whole variable domain, filled in from reference TRBV12-5 and TRBJ2-1, reads DARVTQTPRHKVTEMGQEVTMRCQPILGHNTVFWYRQTMMQGLELLAYFRNRAPLDDSGMPKDRFSAEMPDATLATLKIQPSEPRDSAVYFCASGLVGSNEQFFGPGTRLTVL.

The gene calls are TRBV20-1 and TRBJ2-7, with D tentatively TRBD2 (5 bases). CDR1 is DFQATT, CDR2 SNEGSKA, per germline (reference sequence). This CDR3 comprises 12 residues. Here the CDR3 DNA reads TGCAGCCGGGGAGCCAGCCCCTACGAGCAGTACTTC. It specifies CSRGASPYEQYF.

The chain combines TRBV5-1 with TRBJ2-2; D is unclear. CDR1 SGHRS and CDR2 YFSETQ come from the germline V gene. V lost 2 bases and J 6 bases, leaving 8 bases between the germline ends. This CDR3 has 13 residues. The CDR3 sequence: CASSFGRAGELFF. The CDR3 nucleotides read TGCGCCAGCAGCTTCGGTAGGGCCGGGGAGCTGTTTTTT. The full variable domain, completed using reference TRBV5-1 and TRBJ2-2, is KAGVTQTPRYLIKTRGQQVTLSCSPISGHRSVSWYQQTPGQGLQFLFEYFSETQRNKGNFPGRFSGRQFSNSRSEMNVSTLELGDSALYLCASSFGRAGELFFGEGSRLTVL.